This passage covers 15 T cell receptor beta chains from one sample sequenced in a study of beta chain features in type 1 diabetes. As every portion of the isolated RNA was reverse transcribed, the sequencing read expressed TCRB transcripts. The data were produced by immunoSEQ multiplex PCR, yet TCRdb's version contains in-frame clones alone and is incomplete. The sample contains some 220,000 clones, about 11% of which appear only once. Material for sequencing was central memory CD4+ T cells from blood. These receptors came from a young man in good health.

This clone has more than one count but fewer than ten. CDR3 bases: TGTGCCAGCAGAGGGGGACAGGGAAGGGAGCAGTACTTC. Its protein product is CASRGGQGREQYF. V gene TRBV2 combines with J gene TRBJ2-7; 9 bases line up with TRBD1. J was trimmed by 7 bases and V by 6 bases; bases with no gene match: 7. From germline, CDR1 is SNHLY and CDR2 FYNNEI. The length of the CDR3 is 13 residues.

This clone appeared a few times. The V gene is TRBV10-3, the J gene TRBJ2-5; 11 bases are a match to TRBD1. V trimming: 6 bases; J trimming: 5 bases; junction bases outside the gene matches: 5. The germline gives CDR1 ENHRY, CDR2 SYGVKD. CDR3 length equals 14 residues. The CDR3 DNA follows: TGTGCCATCAGAGGACAGGGGGCTTGGGAGACCCAGTACTTC. Its translation is CAIRGQGAWETQYF.

CDR3 loop: CAWNRDRANEQFF. The CDR3 DNA reads as TGTGCCTGGAACCGGGACAGGGCCAATGAGCAGTTCTTC. The chain employs TRBV30 and TRBJ2-1; TRBD1 matches at 9 bases. Germline CDR1 reads GTSNPN; CDR2 reads SVGIG (reference sequence). V dropped 4 bases and J dropped 6; count of bases not matched to a gene: 4. The CDR3 has 13 amino acids.

CDR3 protein: CASSRARNQPQHF. The CDR3 bases are TGTGCCAGCAGCCGGGCCCGCAATCAGCCCCAGCATTTT. The rearrangement uses TRBV7-2 and TRBJ1-5, with unresolved D. This CDR3 comprises 13 residues. With 5 bases removed from V and 2 bases from J, the gap between germline ends came to 7 bases. CDR1 is SGHTA, CDR2 FQGNSA, per germline.

This clone was counted many times. The chain combines TRBV19 with TRBJ1-1, with D unclear. This CDR3 is built from 14 residues. Germline-derived CDR1 and CDR2 are LNHDA and SQIVND (reference sequence). Trimming left V 5 bases short and J 5 bases short, with 15 bases between. The CDR3 nucleotides read TGTGCCAGTAGTCCCACGACAAGCGGGACTGAAGCTTTCTTT. Translation: CASSPTTSGTEAFF.

V is TRBV30 and J is TRBJ2-3; 7 nucleotides agree with TRBD1. This CDR3 region has 14 residues. CDR1 and CDR2 (germline): GTSNPN, SVGIG (reference sequence). V shed 0 bases and J 5 bases; nucleotides not matched to a gene: 5. The CDR3 sequence: CAWSVGGQGDTQYF. The CDR3 bases are TGTGCCTGGAGTGTAGGGGGCCAGGGAGATACGCAGTATTTT.

J is TRBJ2-1 and V is TRBV2; the D gene is possibly TRBD2 (5 bases). The CDR3 spans 11 residues. The V end was cut by 8 bases, the J end by 9 bases, with 11 bases between. In germline, CDR1 is SNHLY, CDR2 FYNNEI. CDR3: CASGEFGEQFF. CDR3 nucleotide sequence: TGTGCCAGCGGGGAGTTCGGTGAGCAGTTCTTC.

This clone was recorded only once. Different DNA sequences within this sample yield the same CDR3. The chain links TRBV29-1 to TRBJ2-3; D is possibly TRBD1 (5 bases). The CDR3 is 13 residues long. Germline values: CDR1 SQVTM, CDR2 ANQGSEA. V gave up 3 bases and J gave up 6 bases, with 13 bases separating them. CDR3 protein: CSVEIGAWDTQYF. In DNA form, the CDR3 reads TGCAGCGTTGAGATAGGGGCGTGGGATACGCAGTATTTT.

This clone has only one observation. The gene calls are TRBV30 and TRBJ2-5; TRBD1 might be the D (6 bases). Germline V gives CDR1 GTSNPN, CDR2 SVGIG (reference sequence). This CDR3 is 14 amino acids long. Trimming took off 3 bases at V and 4 bases at J, with 15 bases between the two ends. For the CDR3, the DNA is TGTGCCTGGAGCTCCTGGGGGCAGGTAGAGACCCAGTACTTC. Translation: CAWSSWGQVETQYF.

This clone was found a few times. The J gene is TRBJ2-2, the V gene TRBV11-2; TRBD1 or TRBD2 may be the D gene (5 bases each). The CDR3 is 15 residues long. Trimming took off 5 bases at V and 4 bases at J, with 14 bases between the two ends. In germline, CDR1 is SGHAT, CDR2 FQNNGV. CDR3 region: CASSPRGYGTGELFF. CDR3 DNA sequence: TGTGCCAGCAGCCCTCGGGGCTATGGCACCGGGGAGCTGTTTTTT.

The genes are TRBV6-6 and TRBJ1-5; 9 nucleotides line up with TRBD1. Germline V lookup: CDR1 MNHNY, CDR2 SVGAGI (reference sequence). Trimming at V came to 6 bases and at J to 1 base, leaving 4 bases not matched to a gene. This CDR3 contains 15 residues. The CDR3 region is CASRRQGVSNQPQHF. CDR3 coding DNA: TGTGCCAGCAGACGACAGGGGGTGAGCAATCAGCCCCAGCATTTT.

As to this clone: Relative to the germline gene, one junction end is altered; a read error may explain this. The CDR3 region is CAISESGPGLRADTQYF. The DNA for the CDR3 is TGTGCCATCAGTGAGAGTGGTCCGGGACTTCGAGCAGATACGCAGTATTTT. The chain has TRBV6-1 and TRBJ2-3; perhaps TRBD2 as D (6 bases). Germline values: CDR1 MNHNS, CDR2 SASEGT. The CDR3 runs to 17 residues.

This clone was found many times. The rearrangement joins TRBV7-2 to TRBJ2-3, with a possible D match to TRBD2 (5 bases). The CDR3 extends over 12 amino acids. CDR1 SGHTA and CDR2 FQGNSA come from the germline V gene. Trimming shortened V by 5 bases and J by 7 bases, and 10 bases separated the two germline ends. The DNA of the CDR3 is TGTGCCAGCAGCCCGGGGTCGTATACGCAGTATTTT. Protein sequence: CASSPGSYTQYF.

This clone was seen a few times. This chain links TRBV11-2 with TRBJ2-2, with 8 bases fitting TRBD1. V shed 2 bases and J 3 bases; nucleotides not matched to a gene: 2. The CDR3 spans 15 residues. Per germline, CDR1 SGHAT and CDR2 FQNNGV. The CDR3 is CASSLQGADTGELFF. In nucleotides, the CDR3 is TGTGCCAGCAGCTTACAGGGGGCCGACACCGGGGAGCTGTTTTTT.

This clone was counted between two and nine times. The gene calls are TRBV2 and TRBJ2-6; D perhaps matches TRBD2 (5 bases). Trimming stripped 2 bases from V and 6 bases from J, with 11 bases between. This CDR3 has 15 amino acids. Germline V gene sequence: CDR1 SNHLY, CDR2 FYNNEI. CDR3 residues: CASSERGLTANVLTF. CDR3 nucleotides: TGTGCCAGCAGTGAACGGGGTCTGACGGCCAACGTCCTGACTTTC.